The TCR beta chain under discussion was sequenced for a study of beta chain features in type 1 diabetes. Sampling consisted of one heparinised blood draw per donor, averaging approximately 100 mL. The CDR3 length is 16 residues. Germline V gene sequence: CDR1 SGHTA, CDR2 FQGTGA. This clone has more than one count but fewer than ten. Its cognate antigen is unknown. The junction shows a germline mismatch at one end, possibly a read error. Study-wide results and caveats: PCR may have favored shorter templates equally in patients and controls.

Every isolated RNA sample was fully reverse transcribed, so sequencing captured expressed TCRB transcripts. Here immunoSEQ multiplex PCR was the method, and the copy in TCRdb shows in-frame clones only, minus some. The profile shows approximately 140,000 clones, 6.5% to 8.5% of them singletons. Sequencing was done on a sample of central memory CD4+ T cells from blood. The origin of this receptor is a woman in her twenties or thirties in good health. The chain employs TRBV7-3 and TRBJ2-1; 9 bases line up with TRBD1. The CDR3 sequence: CASSVTGQGSYNEQFF. CDR3 nucleotides: TGTGCCAGCAGCGTAACGGGACAGGGCTCCTACAATGAGCAGTTCTTC.